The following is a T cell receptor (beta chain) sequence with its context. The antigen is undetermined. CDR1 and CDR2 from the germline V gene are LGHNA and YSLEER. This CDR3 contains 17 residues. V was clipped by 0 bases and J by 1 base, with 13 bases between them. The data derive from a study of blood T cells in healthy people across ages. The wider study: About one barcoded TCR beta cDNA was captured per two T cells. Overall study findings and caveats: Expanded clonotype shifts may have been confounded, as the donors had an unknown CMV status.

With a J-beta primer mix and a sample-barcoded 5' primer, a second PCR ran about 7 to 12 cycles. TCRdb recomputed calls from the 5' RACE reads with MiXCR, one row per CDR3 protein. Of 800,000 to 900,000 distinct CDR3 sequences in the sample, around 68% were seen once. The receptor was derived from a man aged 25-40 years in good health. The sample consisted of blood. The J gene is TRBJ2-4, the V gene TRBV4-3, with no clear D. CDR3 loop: CASSQDWVGVAKNIQYF. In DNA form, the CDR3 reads TGCGCCAGCAGCCAAGATTGGGTTGGGGTGGCCAAAAACATTCAGTACTTC.